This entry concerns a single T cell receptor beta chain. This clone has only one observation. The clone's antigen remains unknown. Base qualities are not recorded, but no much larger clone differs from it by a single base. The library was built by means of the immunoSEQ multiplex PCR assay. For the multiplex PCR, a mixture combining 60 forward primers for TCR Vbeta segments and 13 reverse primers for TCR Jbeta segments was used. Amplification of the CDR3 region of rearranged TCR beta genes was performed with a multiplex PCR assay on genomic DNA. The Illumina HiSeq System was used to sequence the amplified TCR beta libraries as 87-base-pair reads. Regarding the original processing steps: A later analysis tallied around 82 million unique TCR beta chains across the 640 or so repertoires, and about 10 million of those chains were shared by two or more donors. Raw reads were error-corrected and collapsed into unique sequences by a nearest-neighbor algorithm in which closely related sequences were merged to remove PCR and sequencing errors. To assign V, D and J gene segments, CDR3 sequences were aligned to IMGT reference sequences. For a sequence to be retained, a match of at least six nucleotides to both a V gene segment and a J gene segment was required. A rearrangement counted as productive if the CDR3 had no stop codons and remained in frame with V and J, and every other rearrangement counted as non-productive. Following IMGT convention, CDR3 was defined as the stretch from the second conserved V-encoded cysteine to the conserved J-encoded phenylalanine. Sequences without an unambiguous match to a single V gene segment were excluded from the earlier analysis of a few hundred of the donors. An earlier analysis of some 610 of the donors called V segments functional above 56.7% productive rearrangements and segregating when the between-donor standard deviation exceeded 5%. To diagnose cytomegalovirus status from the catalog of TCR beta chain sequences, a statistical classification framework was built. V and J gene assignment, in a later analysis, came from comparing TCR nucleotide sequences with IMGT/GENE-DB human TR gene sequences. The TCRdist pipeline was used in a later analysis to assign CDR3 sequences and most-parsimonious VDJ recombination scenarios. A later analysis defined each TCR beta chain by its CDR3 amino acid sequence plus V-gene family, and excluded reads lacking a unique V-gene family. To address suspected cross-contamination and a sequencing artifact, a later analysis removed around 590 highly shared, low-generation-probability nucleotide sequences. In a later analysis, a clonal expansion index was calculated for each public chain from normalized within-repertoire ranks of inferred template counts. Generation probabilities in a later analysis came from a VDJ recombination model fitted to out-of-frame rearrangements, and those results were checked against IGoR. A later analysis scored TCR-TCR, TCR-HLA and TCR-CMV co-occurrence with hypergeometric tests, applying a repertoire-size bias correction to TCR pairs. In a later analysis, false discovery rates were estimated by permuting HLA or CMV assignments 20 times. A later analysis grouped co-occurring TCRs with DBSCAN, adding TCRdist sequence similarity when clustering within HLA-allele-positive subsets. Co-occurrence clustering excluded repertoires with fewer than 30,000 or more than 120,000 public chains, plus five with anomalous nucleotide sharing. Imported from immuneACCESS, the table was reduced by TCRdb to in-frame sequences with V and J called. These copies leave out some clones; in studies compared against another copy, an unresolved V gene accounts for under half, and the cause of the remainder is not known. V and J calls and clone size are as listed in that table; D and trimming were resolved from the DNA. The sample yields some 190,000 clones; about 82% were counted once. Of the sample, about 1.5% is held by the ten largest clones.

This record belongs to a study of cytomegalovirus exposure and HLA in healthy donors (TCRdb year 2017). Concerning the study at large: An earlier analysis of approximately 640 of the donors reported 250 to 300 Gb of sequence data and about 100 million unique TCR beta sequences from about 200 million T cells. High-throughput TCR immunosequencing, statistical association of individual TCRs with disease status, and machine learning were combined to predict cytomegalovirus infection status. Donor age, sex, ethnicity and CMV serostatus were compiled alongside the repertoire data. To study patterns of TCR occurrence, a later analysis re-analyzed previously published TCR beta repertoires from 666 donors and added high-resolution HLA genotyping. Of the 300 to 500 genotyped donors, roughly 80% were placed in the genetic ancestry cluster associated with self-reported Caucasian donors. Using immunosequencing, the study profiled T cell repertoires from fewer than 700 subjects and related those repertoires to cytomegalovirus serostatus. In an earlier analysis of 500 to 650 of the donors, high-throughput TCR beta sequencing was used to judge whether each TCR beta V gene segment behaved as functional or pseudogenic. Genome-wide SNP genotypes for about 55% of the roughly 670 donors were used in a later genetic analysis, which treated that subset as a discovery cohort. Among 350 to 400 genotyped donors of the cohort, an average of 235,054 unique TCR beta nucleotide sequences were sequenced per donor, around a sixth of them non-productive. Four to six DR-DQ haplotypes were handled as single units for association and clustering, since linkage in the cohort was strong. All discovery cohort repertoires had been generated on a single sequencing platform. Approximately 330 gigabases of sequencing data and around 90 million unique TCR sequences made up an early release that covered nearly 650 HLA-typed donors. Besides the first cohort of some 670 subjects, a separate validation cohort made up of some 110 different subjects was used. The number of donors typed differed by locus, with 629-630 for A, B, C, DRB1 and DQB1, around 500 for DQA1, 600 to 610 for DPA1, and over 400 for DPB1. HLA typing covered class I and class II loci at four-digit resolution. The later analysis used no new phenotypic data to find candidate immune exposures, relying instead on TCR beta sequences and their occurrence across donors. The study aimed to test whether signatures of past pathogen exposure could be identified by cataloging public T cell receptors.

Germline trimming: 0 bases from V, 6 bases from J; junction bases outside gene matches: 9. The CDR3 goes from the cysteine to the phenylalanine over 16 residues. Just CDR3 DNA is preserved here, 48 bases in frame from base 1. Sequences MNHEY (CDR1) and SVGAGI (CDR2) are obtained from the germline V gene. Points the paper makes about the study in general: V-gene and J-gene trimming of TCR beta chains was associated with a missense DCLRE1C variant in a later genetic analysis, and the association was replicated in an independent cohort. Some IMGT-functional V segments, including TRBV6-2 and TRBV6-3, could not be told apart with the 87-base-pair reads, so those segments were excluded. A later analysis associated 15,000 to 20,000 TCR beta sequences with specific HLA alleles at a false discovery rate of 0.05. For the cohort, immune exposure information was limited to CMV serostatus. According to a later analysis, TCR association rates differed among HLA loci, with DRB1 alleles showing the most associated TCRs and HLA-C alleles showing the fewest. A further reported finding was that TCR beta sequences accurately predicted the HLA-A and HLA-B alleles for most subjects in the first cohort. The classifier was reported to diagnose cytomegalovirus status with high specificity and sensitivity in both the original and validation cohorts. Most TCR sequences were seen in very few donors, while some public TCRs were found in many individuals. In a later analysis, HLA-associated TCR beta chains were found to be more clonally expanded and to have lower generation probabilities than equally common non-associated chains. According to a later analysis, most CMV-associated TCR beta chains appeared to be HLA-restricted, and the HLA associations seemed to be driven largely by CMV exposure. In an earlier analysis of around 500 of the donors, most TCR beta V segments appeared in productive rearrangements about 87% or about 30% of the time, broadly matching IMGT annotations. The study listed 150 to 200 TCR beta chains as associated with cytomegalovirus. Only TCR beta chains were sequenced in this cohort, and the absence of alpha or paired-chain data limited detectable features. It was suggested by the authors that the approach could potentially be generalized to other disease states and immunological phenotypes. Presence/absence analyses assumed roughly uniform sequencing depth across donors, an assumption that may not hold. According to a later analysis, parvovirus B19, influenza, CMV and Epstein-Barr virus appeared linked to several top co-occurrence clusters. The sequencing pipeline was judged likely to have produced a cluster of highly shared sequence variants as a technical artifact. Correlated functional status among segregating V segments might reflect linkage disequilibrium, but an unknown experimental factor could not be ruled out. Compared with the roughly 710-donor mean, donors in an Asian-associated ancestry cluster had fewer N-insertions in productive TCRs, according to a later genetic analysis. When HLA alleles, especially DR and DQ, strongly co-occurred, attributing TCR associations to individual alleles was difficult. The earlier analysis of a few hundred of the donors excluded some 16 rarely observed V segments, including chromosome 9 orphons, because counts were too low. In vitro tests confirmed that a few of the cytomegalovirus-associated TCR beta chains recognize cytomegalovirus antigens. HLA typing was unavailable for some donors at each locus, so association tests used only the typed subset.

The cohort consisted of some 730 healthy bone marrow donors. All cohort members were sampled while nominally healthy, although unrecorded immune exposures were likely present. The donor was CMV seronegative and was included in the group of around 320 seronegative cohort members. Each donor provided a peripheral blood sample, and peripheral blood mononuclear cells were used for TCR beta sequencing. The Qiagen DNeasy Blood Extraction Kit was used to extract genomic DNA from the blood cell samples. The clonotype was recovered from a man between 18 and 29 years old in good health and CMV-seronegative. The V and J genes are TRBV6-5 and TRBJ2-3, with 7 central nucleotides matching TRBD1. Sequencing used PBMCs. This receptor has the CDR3 CASSYSTGRFGDTQYF. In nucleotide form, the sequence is TGTGCCAGCAGTTACTCGACAGGGCGGTTCGGTGATACGCAGTATTTT.